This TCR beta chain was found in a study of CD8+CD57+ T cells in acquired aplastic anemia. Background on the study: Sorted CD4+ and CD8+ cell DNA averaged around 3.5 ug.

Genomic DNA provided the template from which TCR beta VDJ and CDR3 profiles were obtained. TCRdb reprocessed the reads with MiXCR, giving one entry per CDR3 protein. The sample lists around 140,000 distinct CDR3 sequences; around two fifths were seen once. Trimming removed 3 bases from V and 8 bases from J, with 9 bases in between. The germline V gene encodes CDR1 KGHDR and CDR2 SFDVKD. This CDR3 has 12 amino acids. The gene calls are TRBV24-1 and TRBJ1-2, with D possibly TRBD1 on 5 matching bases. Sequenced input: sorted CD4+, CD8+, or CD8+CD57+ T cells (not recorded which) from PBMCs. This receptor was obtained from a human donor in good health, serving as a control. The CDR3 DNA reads TGTGCCACCAGTGATCCTCGGACAGGCTACACCTTC. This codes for CATSDPRTGYTF.